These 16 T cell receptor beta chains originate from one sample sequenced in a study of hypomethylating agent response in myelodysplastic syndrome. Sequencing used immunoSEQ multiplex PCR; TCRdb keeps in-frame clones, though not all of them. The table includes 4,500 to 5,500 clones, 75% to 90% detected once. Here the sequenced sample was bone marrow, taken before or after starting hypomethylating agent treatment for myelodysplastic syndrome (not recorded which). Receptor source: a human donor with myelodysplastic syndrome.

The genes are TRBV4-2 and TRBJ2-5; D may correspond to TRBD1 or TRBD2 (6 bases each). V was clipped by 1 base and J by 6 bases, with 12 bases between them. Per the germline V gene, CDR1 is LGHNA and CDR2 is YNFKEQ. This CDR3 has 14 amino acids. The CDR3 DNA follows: TGTGCCAGCAGCCAAGTGGGGGGCGACAAGACCCAGTACTTC. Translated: CASSQVGGDKTQYF.

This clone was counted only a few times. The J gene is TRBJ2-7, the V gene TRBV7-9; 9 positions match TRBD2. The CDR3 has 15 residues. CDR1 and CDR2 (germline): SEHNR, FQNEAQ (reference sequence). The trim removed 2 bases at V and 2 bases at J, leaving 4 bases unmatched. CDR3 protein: CASSLRAGGPYEQYF. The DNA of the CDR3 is TGTGCCAGCAGCTTACGAGCGGGGGGCCCCTACGAGCAGTACTTC.

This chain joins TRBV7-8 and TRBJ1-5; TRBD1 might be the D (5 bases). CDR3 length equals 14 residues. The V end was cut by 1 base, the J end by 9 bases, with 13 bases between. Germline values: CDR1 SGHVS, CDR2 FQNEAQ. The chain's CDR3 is CASSLDGGFGPQHF. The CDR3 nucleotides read TGTGCCAGCAGCTTAGATGGGGGGTTCGGGCCCCAGCATTTT.

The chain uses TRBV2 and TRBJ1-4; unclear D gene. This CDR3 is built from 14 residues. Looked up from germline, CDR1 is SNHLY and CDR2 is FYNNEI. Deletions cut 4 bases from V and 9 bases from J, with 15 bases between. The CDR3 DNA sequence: TGTGCCAGCAGTGTCCCAGCCCGTCCCAAAAAACTGTTTTTT. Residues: CASSVPARPKKLFF. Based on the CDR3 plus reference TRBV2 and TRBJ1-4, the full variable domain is EPEVTQTPSHQVTQMGQEVILRCVPISNHLYFYWYRQILGQKVEFLVSFYNNEISEKSEIFDDQFSVERPDGSNFTLKIRSTKLEDSAMYFCASSVPARPKKLFFGSGTQLSVL.

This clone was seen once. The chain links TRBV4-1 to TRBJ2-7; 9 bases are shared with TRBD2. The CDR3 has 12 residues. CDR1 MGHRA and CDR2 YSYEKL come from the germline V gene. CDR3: CASSPGGGGGKV. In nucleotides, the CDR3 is TGCGCCAGCAGCCCAGGCGGCGGGGGGGGGAAAGTC.

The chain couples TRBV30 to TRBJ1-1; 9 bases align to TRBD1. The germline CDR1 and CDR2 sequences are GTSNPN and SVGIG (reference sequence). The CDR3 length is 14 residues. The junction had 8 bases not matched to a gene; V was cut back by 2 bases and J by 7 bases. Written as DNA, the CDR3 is TGTGCCTGGAGTATCCTGGACAGGGGAGGTGAAGCTTTCTTT. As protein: CAWSILDRGGEAFF.

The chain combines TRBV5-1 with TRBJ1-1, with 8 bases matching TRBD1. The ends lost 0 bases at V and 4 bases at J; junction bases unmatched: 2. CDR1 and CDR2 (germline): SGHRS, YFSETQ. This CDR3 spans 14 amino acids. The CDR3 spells CASSLATGGTEAFF. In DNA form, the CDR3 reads TGCGCCAGCAGCTTGGCCACAGGGGGCACTGAAGCTTTCTTT.

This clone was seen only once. DNA for the CDR3: TGTGCCAGCAGCCCCTGGACAGCCGAGTACACCTTC. Residues: CASSPWTAEYTF. J is TRBJ1-2 and V is TRBV7-9, with D possibly matching TRBD1 (6 bases). Germline-derived CDR1 and CDR2 are SEHNR and FQNEAQ (reference sequence). The CDR3 contains 12 residues. Trimming removed 5 bases at V and 11 bases at J, with 15 bases between.

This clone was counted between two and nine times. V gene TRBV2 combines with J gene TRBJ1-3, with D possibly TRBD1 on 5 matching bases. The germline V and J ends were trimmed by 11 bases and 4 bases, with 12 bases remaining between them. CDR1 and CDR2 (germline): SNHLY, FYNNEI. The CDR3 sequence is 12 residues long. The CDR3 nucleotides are TGTGCCGGGAGTGGACACGGAAACACCATATATTTT. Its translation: CAGSGHGNTIYF.

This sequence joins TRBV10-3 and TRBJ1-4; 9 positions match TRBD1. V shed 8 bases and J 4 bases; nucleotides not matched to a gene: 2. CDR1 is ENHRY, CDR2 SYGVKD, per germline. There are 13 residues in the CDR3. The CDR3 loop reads CAIRDRDNEKLFF. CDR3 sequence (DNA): TGTGCCATCCGGGACAGGGATAATGAAAAACTGTTTTTT.

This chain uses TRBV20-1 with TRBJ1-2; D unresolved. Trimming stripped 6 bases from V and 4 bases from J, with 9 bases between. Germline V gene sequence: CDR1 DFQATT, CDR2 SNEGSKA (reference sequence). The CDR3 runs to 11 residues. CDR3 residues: CSALSSYGYTF. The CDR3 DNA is TGCAGTGCCCTTTCGAGCTATGGCTACACCTTC.

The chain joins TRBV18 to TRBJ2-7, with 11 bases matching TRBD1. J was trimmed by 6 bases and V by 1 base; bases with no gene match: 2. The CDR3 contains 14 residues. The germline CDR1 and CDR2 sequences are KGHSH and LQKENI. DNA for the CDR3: TGTGCCAGCTCACCACAAGGGACAGGGGGCGAGCAGTACGTC. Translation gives CASSPQGTGGEQYV.

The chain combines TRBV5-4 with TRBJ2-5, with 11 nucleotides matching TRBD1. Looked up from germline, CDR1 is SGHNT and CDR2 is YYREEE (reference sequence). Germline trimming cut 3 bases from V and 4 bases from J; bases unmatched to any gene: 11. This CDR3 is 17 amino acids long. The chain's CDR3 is CASSSLRGQGGRETQYF. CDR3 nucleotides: TGTGCCAGCAGCTCCCTCCGGGGACAGGGGGGTAGAGAGACCCAGTACTTC. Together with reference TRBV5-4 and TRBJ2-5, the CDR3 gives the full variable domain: ETGVTQSPTHLIKTRGQQVTLRCSSQSGHNTVSWYQQALGQGPQFIFQYYREEENGRGNFPPRFSGLQFPNYSSELNVNALELDDSALYLCASSSLRGQGGRETQYFGPGTRLLVL.

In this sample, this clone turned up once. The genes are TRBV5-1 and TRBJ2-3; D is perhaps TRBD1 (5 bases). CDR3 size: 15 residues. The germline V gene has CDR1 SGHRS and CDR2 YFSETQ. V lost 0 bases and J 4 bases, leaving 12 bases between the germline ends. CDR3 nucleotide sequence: TGCGCCAGCAGCTTGGACCAGGGTCGCCCAGATACGCAGTATTTT. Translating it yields CASSLDQGRPDTQYF.

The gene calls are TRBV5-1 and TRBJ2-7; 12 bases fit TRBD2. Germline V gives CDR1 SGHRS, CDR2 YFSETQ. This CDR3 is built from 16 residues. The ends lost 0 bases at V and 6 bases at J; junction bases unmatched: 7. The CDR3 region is CASSLDPSGGAGEQYF. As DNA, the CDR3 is TGCGCCAGCAGCTTGGACCCTAGCGGGGGGGCAGGCGAGCAGTACTTC.

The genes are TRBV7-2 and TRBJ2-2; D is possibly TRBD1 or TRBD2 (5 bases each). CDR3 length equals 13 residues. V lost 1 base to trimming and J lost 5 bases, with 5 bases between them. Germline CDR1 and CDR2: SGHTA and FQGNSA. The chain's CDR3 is CASSLGGTGELFF. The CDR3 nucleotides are TGTGCCAGCAGCTTAGGGGGGACCGGGGAGCTGTTTTTT.